The 13 T cell receptor beta chains presented below share a single source sample, sequenced in a study of neurological immune-mediated disorders. TCRdb reanalysed the 5' RACE reads using MiXCR and keeps one entry per CDR3 protein. Of fewer than 25,000 distinct CDR3 sequences in the sample, about 9.4% are singletons; the top ten hold roughly a fifth. Sequenced input: PBMCs. Every receptor here comes from a woman aged 55-69 years with HTLV-1-associated myelopathy (HAM/TSP).

This clonotype showed up many times. The DNA of the CDR3 is TGCAGTGCTAGTCCGGGACAGGGGGCTAGGGGCTACACCTTC. Encoded protein: CSASPGQGARGYTF. This rearrangement joins TRBV20-1 to TRBJ1-2; 12 nucleotides agree with TRBD1. This CDR3 is built from 14 residues. The germline V gene has CDR1 DFQATT and CDR2 SNEGSKA (reference sequence). Trimming removed 3 bases from V and 8 bases from J; junction bases left unmatched: 7.

This clonotype was seen ten or more times. The CDR3 protein is CASRQSSLVRRGLTYEQYF. The CDR3 DNA follows: TGTGCCAGCAGACAAAGTTCTTTGGTGAGGCGGGGGCTCACCTACGAGCAGTACTTC. V and J are TRBV6-5 and TRBJ2-7, with D maybe TRBD2 (7 bases). This CDR3 is 19 amino acids long. Germline-derived CDR1 and CDR2 are MNHEY and SVGAGI. V was trimmed by 6 bases and J by 2 bases, leaving 29 bases between them.

This clonotype was counted many times. The rearrangement joins TRBV5-1 to TRBJ2-1, with 11 nucleotides matching TRBD1. Trimming cost V 4 bases and J 4 bases; bases outside gene matches: 4. In germline, CDR1 is SGHRS, CDR2 YFSETQ. The CDR3 sequence is 15 residues long. The CDR3: CASSTGTGGYNEQFF. CDR3 nucleotide sequence: TGCGCCAGCAGCACCGGGACAGGGGGATACAATGAGCAGTTCTTC.

The rearrangement uses TRBV3-1 and TRBJ1-2; D gene ambiguous. In germline, CDR1 is LGHDT, CDR2 YNNKEL (reference sequence). The CDR3 consists of 14 residues. V was shortened by 6 bases and J by 6 bases, with 17 bases between the two germline ends. CDR3 amino acids: CASSREPESNGYTF. DNA for the CDR3: TGTGCCAGCAGTCGCGAACCGGAGTCAAATGGCTACACCTTC.

This clonotype has ten or more counts. V and J are TRBV20-1 and TRBJ1-5; weak D call: TRBD1 (5 bases). Germline V gene data show CDR1 as DFQATT and CDR2 as SNEGSKA (reference sequence). The CDR3 is made up of 17 amino acids. Trimming took 3 bases from V and 0 from J, leaving 18 bases between them. CDR3: CSASRAGPDVSNQPQHF. DNA for the CDR3: TGCAGTGCTAGCCGGGCAGGGCCGGACGTTAGCAATCAGCCCCAGCATTTT.

The chain links TRBV25-1 to TRBJ1-1, with 8 positions matching TRBD1. The CDR3 is 15 amino acids. With V trimmed by 5 bases and J by 3 bases, 8 bases remained unmatched. Germline loops: CDR1 MGHDK, CDR2 SYGVNS. The CDR3 reads CASSPTSTGDTEAFF. CDR3 bases: TGTGCCAGCAGTCCAACCTCGACAGGGGACACTGAAGCTTTCTTT.

This clonotype has ten or more counts. This sequence joins TRBV2 and TRBJ1-5, with unresolved D. Per germline, CDR1 SNHLY and CDR2 FYNNEI. The CDR3 covers 13 residues. V was cut by 4 bases and J by 5 bases, with 9 bases left in between. CDR3: CASSGREDQPQHF. The CDR3, as DNA: TGTGCCAGCAGTGGTAGGGAGGATCAGCCCCAGCATTTT.

In this sample, this clonotype turned up many times. The chain joins TRBV12-3 or TRBV12-4 to TRBJ2-7; the match to TRBD1 covers 8 bases. Germline trimming cut 5 bases from V and 6 bases from J; bases unmatched to any gene: 6. This CDR3 contains 13 residues. CDR3 residues: CASSRTGNGEQYF. DNA of the CDR3: TGTGCCAGCAGTAGGACAGGGAACGGCGAGCAGTACTTC.

This clonotype was seen repeatedly, ten times or more. This chain joins TRBV20-1 and TRBJ2-3; 7 nucleotides match TRBD2. CDR1 and CDR2 from the germline V gene are DFQATT and SNEGSKA (reference sequence). This CDR3 spans 14 amino acids. V lost 6 bases, J lost 3 bases, and 9 bases stayed unmatched. CDR3 sequence: CSAPWGGETDTQYF. In DNA form, the CDR3 reads TGCAGTGCGCCGTGGGGGGGGGAGACAGATACGCAGTATTTT.

This clonotype was counted ten times or more. The genes are TRBV5-1 and TRBJ1-1, with unresolved D. Germline V lookup: CDR1 SGHRS, CDR2 YFSETQ. V was trimmed by 2 bases and J by 0 bases, leaving 8 bases between them. The CDR3 runs 14 residues. CDR3: CASSLGLLNTEAFF. The CDR3 nucleotides are TGCGCCAGCAGCTTAGGCTTATTGAACACTGAAGCTTTCTTT.

This clonotype was counted ten times or more. The J gene is TRBJ2-1, the V gene TRBV20-1; TRBD1 or TRBD2 may be the D gene (6 bases each). V dropped 6 bases and J dropped 0 bases, with 18 bases sitting between them. The CDR3 is 16 amino acids. The germline V gene encodes CDR1 DFQATT and CDR2 SNEGSKA (reference sequence). CDR3 DNA: TGCAGTGCCCCCCGGTTCGGGGGCCTCTCCTACAATGAGCAGTTCTTC. Protein: CSAPRFGGLSYNEQFF.

This clonotype was seen many times. This sequence joins TRBV6-1 and TRBJ1-3; D gene ambiguous. Germline assignment: CDR1 MNHNS and CDR2 SASEGT. V lost 2 bases to trimming and J lost 6 bases, with 11 bases between them. CDR3 length: 14 amino acids. Here the CDR3 DNA reads TGTGCCAGCAGTGAATCGGGTCTCCTAAACACCATATATTTT. It codes for CASSESGLLNTIYF.

This clonotype was seen at least ten times. The chain couples TRBV6-5 to TRBJ1-4; 7 bases are a match to TRBD1. CDR1 is MNHEY and CDR2 is SVGAGI in the germline V gene. Trimming removed 2 bases from V and 5 bases from J; junction bases left unmatched: 5. CDR3 size: 15 residues. The CDR3 DNA sequence: TGTGCCAGCAGTTACGTCGACAGGGAGAATGAAAAACTGTTTTTT. Amino acids: CASSYVDRENEKLFF.